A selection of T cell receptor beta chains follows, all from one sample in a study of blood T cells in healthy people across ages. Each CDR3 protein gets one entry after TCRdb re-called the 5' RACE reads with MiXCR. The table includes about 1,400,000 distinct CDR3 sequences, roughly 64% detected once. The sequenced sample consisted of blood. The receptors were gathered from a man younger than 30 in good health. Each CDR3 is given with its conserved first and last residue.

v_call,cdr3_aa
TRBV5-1,CASSLDTWGSTEAFF
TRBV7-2,CASSALGGRSTEAFF
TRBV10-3,CAISPGLADNEQFF
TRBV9,CASSEELAGGVTQYF
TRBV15,CATSREYRGLRDEQFF
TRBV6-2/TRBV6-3,CASSRQVRQGYTF
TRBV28,CASGWRAGYTGYTF
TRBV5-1,CASSESGTADEKLFF
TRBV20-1,CSALQGATEAFF
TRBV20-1,CSARPGQQFF
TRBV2,CASIVGTSLQTDTQYF
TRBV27,CASTTAGGRTDTQYF
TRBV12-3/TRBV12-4,CASKQSTDTQYF
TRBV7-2,CASSLDVGTGVNYEQYF
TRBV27,CASSGMGTDTQYF
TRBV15,CATSRDLGQTNNEQFF
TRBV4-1,CASSLSQGPGYGYTF
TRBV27,CASSASPSETQYF
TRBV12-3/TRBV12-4,CASSNYNSPLHF
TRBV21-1,CASSSRTGGYGYTF
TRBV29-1,CSVVLLSGSEQYF
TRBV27,CASSLLGGPMGELFF
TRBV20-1,CSAVQGPNQPQHF
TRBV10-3,CAISETGLGTSGRYDTQYF
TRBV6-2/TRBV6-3,CASSYRGFSYEQYF
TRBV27,CASSPTPPGYTF
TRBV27,CASSLGAGRVYGYTF
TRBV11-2,CASSPKDRDYEQYF
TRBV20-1,CSAPTSGSYNEQFF
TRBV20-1,CSARDASGGWNTGELFF
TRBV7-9,CASTSNQILYEQYF
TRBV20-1,CSAKGGTEAFF
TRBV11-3,CASSATSGGVLFF